This T cell receptor beta chain was sequenced for a study of OX40 agonist ivuxolimab in advanced cancers. Findings and limits, study-wide: Some nonresponders also had low normalized T-cell clonal expansion. Relatively little clonal expansion, among the lowest observed, appeared in partial responders at 0.1-3.0 mg/kg.

Points on this clone: Its target is unknown.

The sampling schedule covered blood at baseline, cycle 4 day 1, and cycle 7 day 1. Germline CDR1 SGHNT, CDR2 YYREEE (reference sequence). The CDR3 runs to 15 residues. Trimming removed 1 base from V and 6 bases from J; junction bases left unmatched: 8. TCRdb's copy holds only in-frame clones and misses some; the assay was immunoSEQ multiplex PCR. Of 98,000 or so clones in the sample, around 94% were seen once. The source material was CD4+ or CD8+ T cells sorted from blood, sampled in a trial of the OX40 agonist ivuxolimab. The TCR was taken from an adult with an advanced solid tumor such as melanoma, head and neck, liver or kidney cancer. The rearrangement uses TRBV5-4 and TRBJ1-2; 8 bases line up with TRBD1. Here the CDR3 reads CASSLSGGGENGYTF. CDR3 sequence (DNA): TGTGCCAGCAGCTTGTCAGGGGGCGGAGAGAATGGCTACACCTTC.